This T cell receptor (beta chain) was obtained from a study of blood T cell repertoires in COVID-19. Background on the study: Samples came from the United States, Italy and Spain, spanning acute and convalescent COVID-19.

The CDR3 consists of 17 residues. The germline gives CDR1 LGHNA, CDR2 YNFKEQ. Trimming took 3 bases from V and 1 from J; bases not matched to a gene: 7. Study processing details: Amplification of reference gene primers was used by the study to estimate nucleated cell counts. Only in-frame clones appear in the TCRdb table, and some are missing; sequencing was by immunoSEQ multiplex PCR. That table furnishes V, J and clone size, whereas the DNA furnished D and trimming. The sample lists roughly 60,000 clones; around 90% were seen once. The rearrangement uses TRBV4-2 and TRBJ2-7; 12 bases line up with TRBD1. Sequenced material: peripheral blood. The source of this sequence is a human donor with acute or convalescent COVID-19. The donor label of this sample is uncertain. CDR3: CASSQGQGAPGSYEQYF. The CDR3 DNA reads TGTGCCAGCAGCCAGGGACAGGGGGCCCCTGGATCCTACGAGCAGTACTTC.